This T cell receptor (beta chain) was identified in a study of radiotherapy plus CTLA-4 blockade in lung cancer. The CDR3 sequence is 13 residues long. Germline lookup yields CDR1 MNHNY and CDR2 SVGAGI (reference sequence). Trimming took 6 bases from V and 4 from J, leaving 10 bases between them. The repertoire was sequenced with immunoSEQ multiplex PCR; TCRdb's copy has only in-frame clones and lacks some. The table includes approximately 75,000 clones, about 80% detected once. The sequence was obtained from a human donor with non-small cell lung cancer who had a complete response to radiotherapy plus ipilimumab. The sample in question was peripheral blood, obtained from a patient treated with radiotherapy plus ipilimumab. The chain joins TRBV6-6 to TRBJ1-5; D call uncertain. Here the CDR3 DNA reads TGTGCCAGCAGGCAGGAACTTAATCAGCCCCAGCATTTT. This sequence encodes CASRQELNQPQHF.